The T cell receptor (beta chain) described here comes from a study of T cells in Graves' hyperthyroidism and ophthalmopathy (dated by TCRdb to about 2019). Notes on the research overall: Peripheral blood samples were taken at the time of initial diagnosis, prior to any treatment. Following sampling, methimazole starting at 30 mg daily was given to hyperthyroidism patients, and high-dose intravenous methylprednisolone was given to ophthalmopathy patients. Prospective prediction of ophthalmopathy was tested in an independent validation cohort of fewer than 20 hyperthyroidism patients and 15 to 17 patients who later progressed to ophthalmopathy. Thyroid tissue and blood T-cell repertoires from more than 5 Graves' hyperthyroidism patients were also compared in the study. For training and testing, the approximately 92 patients in the discovery cohort were randomly divided in a 7:3 ratio. TCR V-J signatures able to tell the groups apart were searched for in a discovery cohort of 100 or so patients, of whom over 40 had Graves' ophthalmopathy and about 55 had stable Graves' hyperthyroidism. The paper describes TCR Vbeta CDR3 sequencing of about 140 peripheral blood samples, made up of fewer than 50 ophthalmopathy patients, roughly 80 hyperthyroidism patients and around 17 progressor patients.

Concerning this clonotype: There is no known antigen for this receptor. Germline is not matched at one junction end, which may reflect a read error.

In the ophthalmopathy patients, disease was moderately to severely active, with a Clinical Activity Score of 3 or more, a NOSPECS grade of 4 or more, and a duration of less than 3 months. Any patient with an uncontrolled infection, another autoimmune disease, pregnancy or lactation was excluded. Diagnoses were based on clinical symptoms, serum thyroxine and TRAb, thyroid ultrasound and orbital computed tomography. PBMCs were isolated from around 10 ml of fresh peripheral blood by Ficoll-Paque density gradient centrifugation. Total RNA was extracted using Trizol reagent, and RNA quality was assessed on an Agilent 2100 Bioanalyzer. CDR1 and CDR2, per the germline V gene, are MNHEY and SVGAGI. Inclusive of the bounding cysteine and phenylalanine, the CDR3 is 16 residues long. The only DNA kept is the CDR3, 48 bases in frame from the first base. The TCR beta CDR3 regions were amplified from the RNA transcripts. A first-round RT-PCR of the TCR CDR3 used the HTBI primer set with the Qiagen OneStep RT-PCR kit. The libraries were constructed in a second round of multiplex PCR and then size-selected and purified. Sequencing of the libraries was done on an Illumina HiSeq2000 using paired-end 100 bp reads. The paper's data handling went like this. SOAPnuke was used to process the raw data, removing reads that contained adapters or uncalled bases, had a mean Phred below 15, or lacked an exact match to the constant primer or identifier. High-quality paired reads were merged with COPE v1.2.5, and unique nucleotide sequences were defined as clonotypes. Clonotypes were aligned to IMGT TRBV, TRBD and TRBJ reference segments using MiTCR v1.1. Only V-J combinations with frequency above 0.0001, covering about 99% of repertoires, were analysed. The TCS score was defined as F50 (clonal expansion) divided by E x V (chaos), with BLOSUM62-based TCRdist calculated between CDR3 peptides within each V-J. Welch's t-statistics and random forest reduced approximately 520 V-J features to some 14, which were used in a naive Bayes classifier (R e1071). TCRdb passed the public sequencing reads through fastp at Q25 and MiXCR, retaining productive beta sequences. Duplicate CDR3 protein sequences are folded into a single record with the most common DNA and genes. These V and J calls rely on TCRdb rather than the paper's analysis. This sample holds about 520,000 distinct CDR3 sequences; approximately 24% were observed only once. The top ten clonotypes cover about 11% of the sample.

Beyond this particular receptor, the publication reports: Most expanded thyroid clonotypes (frequency above 0.001) were also found in blood, which suggests that blood repertoires may mirror thyroid immune responses. In validation, the model predicted progression to ophthalmopathy a median of about 5.9 months before onset, with about 70% sensitivity and more than 72% specificity. A 13 V-J signature model separated ophthalmopathy from stable hyperthyroidism, with about 90% sensitivity and 81.08% specificity in cross-validation and 80%/75% in testing. No statistical method was used to set the sample size in advance, and investigators knew the group allocation.

The rearranged segments are TRBV6-5 and TRBJ1-6, with a weak D call of TRBD1 (6 bases match). This clonotype was obtained from a woman between 25 and 40 years old with Graves' ophthalmopathy. The sequencing sample was made of blood. The CDR3 region: CASSYGARGWGSPPHF. The bases read TGTGCCAGCAGTTACGGCGCCAGGGGATGGGGTTCACCCCCCCACTTT.